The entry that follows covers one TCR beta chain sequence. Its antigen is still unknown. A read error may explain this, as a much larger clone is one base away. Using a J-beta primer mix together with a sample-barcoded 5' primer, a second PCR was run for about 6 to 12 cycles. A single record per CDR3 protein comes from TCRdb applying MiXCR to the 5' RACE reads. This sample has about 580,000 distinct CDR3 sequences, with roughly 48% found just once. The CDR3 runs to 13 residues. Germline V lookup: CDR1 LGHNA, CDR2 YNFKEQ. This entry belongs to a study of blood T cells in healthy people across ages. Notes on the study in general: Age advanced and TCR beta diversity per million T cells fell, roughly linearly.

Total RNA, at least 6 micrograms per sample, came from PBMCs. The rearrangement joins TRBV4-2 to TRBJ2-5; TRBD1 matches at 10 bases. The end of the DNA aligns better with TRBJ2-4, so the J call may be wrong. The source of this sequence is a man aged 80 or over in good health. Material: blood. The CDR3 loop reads CVSSDRGLSIQYF. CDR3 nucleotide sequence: TGTGTCAGCAGCGACAGGGGGCTTAGCATTCAGTACTTC.